A single sample is the source of the 27 T cell receptor beta chains below, sequenced in a study of response to subunit inactivated influenza vaccine. TCRdb re-called the RT-PCR reads with MiXCR, one entry per CDR3 protein. The sample records some 540,000 distinct CDR3 sequences, around a quarter being singletons. The same sample was also used in a study of T cells expressing NK-cell markers. From that paper: Template switching by 5'RACE with UMIs generated the TCR beta cDNA.

Material: CD4+ T cells sorted from PBMCs, obtained roughly 13 days after vaccination. Receptors originate from a man in his forties or fifties who received an inactivated influenza vaccine.

The chain carries TRBV18 and TRBJ2-3; no reliable D call. Germline CDR1 KGHSH, CDR2 LQKENI. This CDR3 contains 14 residues. V was cut by 0 bases and J by 3 bases, with 7 bases left in between. As DNA, the CDR3 is TGTGCCAGCTCACCACCATCTAGGACAGATACGCAGTATTTT. Amino acid sequence: CASSPPSRTDTQYF.

The chain couples TRBV7-9 to TRBJ1-5, with D perhaps TRBD1 (5 bases). The V gene lost 7 bases and the J gene lost 1 base, with 17 bases spanning the gap. Germline CDR1 and CDR2: SEHNR and FQNEAQ (reference sequence). CDR3 size: 16 residues. This CDR3 reads CASKLRSRASNQPQHF. CDR3 coding DNA: TGTGCCAGCAAATTAAGGTCCAGGGCAAGCAATCAGCCCCAGCATTTT. Based on the CDR3 plus reference TRBV7-9 and TRBJ1-5, the full variable domain is DTGVSQNPRHKITKRGQNVTFRCDPISEHNRLYWYRQTLGQGPEFLTYFQNEAQLEKSRLLSDRFSAERPKGSFSTLEIQRTEQGDSAMYLCASKLRSRASNQPQHFGDGTRLSIL.

Written as DNA, the CDR3 is TGTGCCAGCAGCCAAGAGTCCTTCGCACGGGCCAAAAACATTCAGTACTTC. This codes for CASSQESFARAKNIQYF. The chain carries TRBV14 and TRBJ2-4; D unresolved. Germline V lookup: CDR1 SGHDN, CDR2 FVKESK. Trimming left V 0 bases short and J 1 base short, with 13 bases between. The CDR3 length is 17 residues.

CDR3 sequence reads: CASRRPATNEKLFF. In DNA, the CDR3 is TGTGCCAGCAGGAGACCTGCAACTAATGAAAAACTGTTTTTT. The rearrangement links TRBV12-3 or TRBV12-4 to TRBJ1-4, with unresolved D. The ends were cut back, 6 bases at V and 0 bases at J, with 8 bases in the middle. This CDR3 has 14 residues.

This clonotype showed up many times. J is TRBJ2-1 and V is TRBV29-1; 13 positions agree with TRBD2. Germline loops: CDR1 SQVTM, CDR2 ANQGSEA. CDR3 size: 14 residues. Losses at the gene ends were 5 bases for V and 6 bases for J; bases not matched to a gene: 4. This chain's CDR3 is CSVSRTSGSNEQFF. For the CDR3, the DNA is TGCAGCGTTTCGAGGACTAGCGGGAGCAATGAGCAGTTCTTC.

This clonotype was seen a few times. The CDR3 DNA reads as TGTGCCAGCAGTTACGGACAGGGCCTGCCACAAGAGACCCAGTACTTC. Protein product: CASSYGQGLPQETQYF. The chain is built from TRBV6-5 and TRBJ2-5; TRBD1 matches 8 bases. Trimming removed 2 bases from V and 2 bases from J; junction bases left unmatched: 7. This CDR3 comprises 16 residues. Germline V gives CDR1 MNHEY, CDR2 SVGAGI.

The sample holds many counts of this clonotype. The J gene is TRBJ2-1, the V gene TRBV6-2 or TRBV6-3; TRBD1 matches at 7 bases. The V gene's germline CDR1 is MNHEY and CDR2 SVGEGT. J gave up 0 bases and V 6 bases, and 5 bases lay outside the gene matches. The CDR3 is 15 residues long. Here the CDR3 DNA reads TGTGCCAGCAGAAGACAGGGCAGCTCCTACAATGAGCAGTTCTTC. As protein: CASRRQGSSYNEQFF.

This clonotype was detected only a few times. V usage is TRBV6-6 and J usage is TRBJ2-1, with D hard to call. CDR3 length: 13 residues. The germline V gene has CDR1 MNHNY and CDR2 SVGAGI (reference sequence). Trimming pared 5 bases from V and 7 bases from J, leaving 12 bases between. The CDR3 reads CASSLTPPNEQFF. Written as DNA, the CDR3 is TGTGCCAGCAGTCTAACGCCCCCAAATGAGCAGTTCTTC.

This clonotype was observed a few times. The chain recombines TRBV5-1 with TRBJ2-2; 7 bases match TRBD1. V shed 7 bases and J 0 bases; nucleotides not matched to a gene: 6. This CDR3 spans 15 amino acids. In germline, CDR1 is SGHRS, CDR2 YFSETQ. The CDR3 DNA reads TGCGCCAGCGGAAGACAGGGACCGAACACCGGGGAGCTGTTTTTT. Translated: CASGRQGPNTGELFF.

The chain employs TRBV28 and TRBJ1-5; D ambiguous. Germline V gene lookup returns CDR1 MDHEN and CDR2 SYDVKM. This CDR3 contains 11 residues. The V and J ends lost 6 bases and 3 bases respectively, with 3 bases between them. The CDR3 DNA reads TGTGCCAGCAGCGTCAATCAGCCCCAGCATTTT. This gives the protein CASSVNQPQHF. Looking up the rest from reference TRBV28 and TRBJ1-5 gives the full variable domain: DVKVTQSSRYLVKRTGEKVFLECVQDMDHENMFWYRQDPGLGLRLIYFSYDVKMKEKGDIPEGYSVSREKKERFSLILESASTNQTSMYLCASSVNQPQHFGDGTRLSIL.

The chain carries TRBV5-1 and TRBJ2-6, with 7 bases that match TRBD1. Trimming cost V 0 bases and J 2 bases; bases outside gene matches: 2. Germline CDR1 and CDR2: SGHRS and YFSETQ. This CDR3 is 16 amino acids long. The CDR3 spells CASSLAQGAGANVLTF. As DNA, the CDR3 is TGCGCCAGCAGCTTGGCCCAGGGGGCTGGGGCCAACGTCCTGACTTTC.

V and J are TRBV5-1 and TRBJ1-4; TRBD1 aligns across 10 bases. Unmatched junction bases numbered 4, after V lost 5 bases and J lost 6 bases. The CDR3 runs 14 residues. CDR1 SGHRS and CDR2 YFSETQ come from the germline V gene. The CDR3 region is CASRSGTGDEKLFF. CDR3 coding DNA: TGCGCCAGCAGATCCGGGACAGGGGATGAAAAACTGTTTTTT.

The chain employs TRBV6-2 or TRBV6-3 and TRBJ2-1, with a weak D call TRBD2 (6 bases). The CDR3 is 13 amino acids. Germline assignment: CDR1 MNHEY and CDR2 SVGEGT. V was shortened by 4 bases and J by 5 bases, with 9 bases between the two germline ends. This CDR3 is CASSWGRNNEQFF. Written as DNA, the CDR3 is TGTGCCAGCAGTTGGGGGAGGAACAATGAGCAGTTCTTC.

V and J are TRBV7-6 and TRBJ2-3; D is uncertain. V was pared by 0 bases and J by 4 bases, with 11 bases between. Germline-derived CDR1 and CDR2 are SGHVS and FNYEAQ. This CDR3 has 15 residues. CDR3 sequence: CASSLASATADTQYF. CDR3 nucleotides: TGTGCCAGCAGCTTAGCATCGGCTACGGCAGATACGCAGTATTTT.

This clonotype was seen many times. V gene TRBV5-1 combines with J gene TRBJ2-3; perhaps TRBD2 as D (5 bases). Germline lookup yields CDR1 SGHRS and CDR2 YFSETQ. There are 16 residues in the CDR3. Trimming cost V 2 bases and J 2 bases, with 15 bases left between them. The chain's CDR3 is CASSLSSGAFTDTQYF. DNA of the CDR3: TGCGCCAGCAGCTTATCAAGCGGAGCCTTCACAGATACGCAGTATTTT.

There are a few counts of this clonotype. This chain links TRBV12-5 with TRBJ2-1; D uncertain. V lost 5 bases and J 0 bases, leaving 17 bases between the germline ends. The CDR3 contains 17 residues. Germline V CDR1 and CDR2: LGHNT, FRNRAP. The CDR3 sequence: CASGPSLQASSYNEQFF. DNA of the CDR3: TGTGCTAGTGGTCCCTCCTTGCAGGCCAGCTCCTACAATGAGCAGTTCTTC.

This sequence joins TRBV6-6 and TRBJ1-3; D is unresolved. The V gene's germline CDR1 is MNHNY and CDR2 SVGAGI (reference sequence). The CDR3 extends over 13 amino acids. The V end was cut by 6 bases, the J end by 3 bases, with 9 bases between. Here the CDR3 reads CASRPRRGNTIYF. The CDR3 bases are TGTGCCAGCAGGCCTCGGCGTGGAAACACCATATATTTT.

This clonotype was observed a few times. The J gene is TRBJ1-5, the V gene TRBV6-2 or TRBV6-3; TRBD1 is a possible D gene (5 bases). Germline CDR1 MNHEY, CDR2 SVGEGT. The CDR3 is made up of 17 amino acids. Between the trimmed V and J ends, which lost 0 bases and 1 base, there was a span of 13 bases. The CDR3 loop is CASSYSGLGRSNQPQHF. The CDR3 nucleotides are TGTGCCAGCAGTTACTCGGGACTAGGACGGAGCAATCAGCCCCAGCATTTT.

This clonotype was seen a few times. The gene calls are TRBV20-1 and TRBJ1-1; the D gene is possibly TRBD1 (6 bases). This CDR3 comprises 13 residues. The V gene lost 4 bases and the J gene lost 4 bases, with 13 bases spanning the gap. Germline V gives CDR1 DFQATT, CDR2 SNEGSKA (reference sequence). CDR3 amino acids: CSAKQGFSTEAFF. In DNA, the CDR3 is TGCAGTGCTAAGCAGGGGTTCAGCACTGAAGCTTTCTTT.

This clonotype occurred many times. This chain connects TRBV29-1 to TRBJ1-1, with D tentatively TRBD1 (6 bases). The ends were cut back, 8 bases at V and 0 bases at J, with 10 bases in the middle. This CDR3 is built from 12 residues. CDR1 and CDR2 (germline): SQVTM, ANQGSEA. The CDR3 is CSSGHLNTEAFF. CDR3 nucleotides: TGCAGCTCGGGACACTTGAACACTGAAGCTTTCTTT.

The chain is built from TRBV5-1 and TRBJ2-5; D gene uncertain. The CDR3 covers 14 residues. The V end was cut by 2 bases, the J end by 7 bases, with 15 bases between. Germline CDR1 and CDR2: SGHRS and YFSETQ. CDR3: CASSFEAVRGTQYF. The CDR3 DNA follows: TGCGCCAGCAGCTTTGAGGCAGTCCGAGGGACCCAGTACTTC.

The chain joins TRBV6-1 to TRBJ2-7; no clear D. Between the trimmed V and J ends, which lost 3 bases and 3 bases, there was a span of 18 bases. In germline, CDR1 is MNHNS, CDR2 SASEGT. The CDR3 has 16 residues. This CDR3 is CASSDGQSFSGYEQYF. The CDR3 region has the DNA TGTGCCAGCAGTGACGGTCAGTCCTTTTCCGGCTACGAGCAGTACTTC.

The V gene is TRBV12-3 or TRBV12-4, the J gene TRBJ2-1; D is unresolved. Trimming pared 1 base from V and 1 base from J, leaving 11 bases between. The length of the CDR3 is 16 residues. The CDR3 nucleotides are TGTGCCAGCAGTTTAGGTCCCAGAGGATCCTACAATGAGCAGTTCTTC. Translation: CASSLGPRGSYNEQFF.

With respect to this clonotype: A junction boundary mismatches the germline segment, possibly from a read error. The J gene is TRBJ1-5, the V gene TRBV19; D is undetermined. The CDR3 length is 15 residues. Germline V gives CDR1 LNHDA, CDR2 SQIVND (reference sequence). CDR3 protein: CASSIGGRSNQPQPF. CDR3 bases: TGTGCCAGTAGTATAGGCGGCAGAAGCAATCAGCCCCAGCCTTTT.

The chain couples TRBV7-2 to TRBJ2-3; 8 bases are a match to TRBD1. V dropped 5 bases and J dropped 1; count of bases not matched to a gene: 5. This CDR3 is 15 amino acids long. Germline V gene data show CDR1 as SGHTA and CDR2 as FQGNSA. DNA of the CDR3: TGTGCCAGCAGCATGACAGGGGCCCGCACAGATACGCAGTATTTT. This translates into CASSMTGARTDTQYF.

In this sample, this clonotype turned up a few times. The chain joins TRBV7-8 to TRBJ2-5, with D perhaps TRBD1 or TRBD2 (5 bases each). Germline lookup yields CDR1 SGHVS and CDR2 FQNEAQ. The CDR3 has 17 amino acids. V shed 3 bases and J shed 0 bases, with 17 bases lying between them. CDR3 DNA: TGTGCCAGCAGCTTCCCCCCGGGACGGAGGTACCAAGAGACCCAGTACTTC. Protein: CASSFPPGRRYQETQYF.

This clonotype was recorded a few times. The genes are TRBV7-9 and TRBJ2-1, with 9 bases that match TRBD2. Germline CDR1 reads SEHNR; CDR2 reads FQNEAQ (reference sequence). V lost 5 bases to trimming and J lost 9 bases; unmatched junction nucleotides: 5. The CDR3 is 13 residues long. The CDR3 DNA reads TGTGCCAGCAGCCTAACTAGCGGGCCTGAGCAGTTCTTC. It is translated as CASSLTSGPEQFF.